This TCR beta chain was sequenced in a study of T cell repertoires in aging, cancer and after chemotherapy (dated by TCRdb to 2018 to 2020). Describing the broader study: Donors were distributed across six age groups ranging from 30 or younger to 70 or older, with at least three individuals included per group. The study profiled peripheral blood TCR beta repertoires from healthy donors and cancer patients to examine immunoaging and T cell reconstitution after chemotherapy. Around 10 million TCR reads were contained in the full dataset. Alongside some 96 healthy donors serving as a reference group, the cohort included approximately 220 cancer patients, of whom some 90 had hematological cancers and about 130 had solid cancers. Control TCR repertoires from healthy donors were recorded over several months to years, and clear clonal overlap was observed across re-sampling. Here is what the overall study found, with its caveats: In healthy donors, the decline in TCR diversity with age was mainly explained by loss of richness, whereas in cancer patients loss of evenness was also found to contribute. According to the authors, the repertoire data do not permit conclusions about immunological memory after chemotherapy. In both cancer cohorts, median generation probability rose over the chemotherapy interval, which suggests that the repertoire was reconstituted through rebound thymic output. Significantly lower blood TCR diversity and higher clonality were observed in untreated patients with hematological or solid cancers than in age-matched healthy donors.

Instead of sorted cells or RNA, genomic DNA extracted from peripheral blood served as the source for amplifying TCR beta rearrangements. From a lookup of the germline V gene, CDR1 and CDR2 are SGHNT and YENEEA. Trimming takes 4 bases from V and 2 bases from J, and the germline ends sit 3 bases apart. The CDR3, cysteine through phenylalanine, is 11 amino acids long. CDR3 DNA is the only sequence kept; it has 33 bases, read in frame from the first base. This clonotype has more than one count but fewer than ten. Its antigen is unknown. No much larger clone is present one base from it, and per-base qualities are unavailable. Rearranged TRB sequences spanning V, D and J segments were amplified in a multiplex touch-down PCR with a mixed TRB-A/B primer pool. Illumina adapters and sample indices were added to the amplicons in two consecutive PCR reactions performed with Phusion HS II polymerase. Amplicons were gel-purified with the NucleoSpin Gel and PCR Clean-up kit, then checked with Qubit and an Agilent 2100 Bioanalyzer. Libraries were sequenced on an Illumina MiSeq using 600-cycle, single-indexed, paired-end runs. Per the source publication's procedure: MiXCR versions 2.12 and 3.0.5 were used to process the TRB sequences. Each unique CDR3 nucleotide sequence was counted as one clone, and only productive sequences with at least two reads were retained. The repertoire metrics were Shannon diversity, evenness, clonality (defined as one minus evenness), and alpha-parameterized diversity profiles covering alpha 0 to 5. Generation probabilities of clones in paired pre- and post-chemotherapy samples were computed with the IGoR algorithm. Through fastp at Q25 and MiXCR, TCRdb rebuilt clones from the public reads, retaining in-frame beta chains. Every distinct CDR3 protein forms one entry, paired with its most common genes and DNA. The V and J calls reflect TCRdb's pipeline rather than the authors' work. For this sample there are approximately 6,400 distinct CDR3 sequences; roughly 37% appear just once. Clones ranked in the top ten supply roughly two fifths of the sample.

The rearrangement combines TRBV11-3 with TRBJ2-7; no D gene can be assigned with confidence. Sequencing was done on a sample of blood. This receptor was obtained from a human donor in good health. The CDR3 sequence is CASSSTYEQYF. The DNA sequence follows: TGTGCCAGCAGCTCAACCTACGAGCAGTACTTC.